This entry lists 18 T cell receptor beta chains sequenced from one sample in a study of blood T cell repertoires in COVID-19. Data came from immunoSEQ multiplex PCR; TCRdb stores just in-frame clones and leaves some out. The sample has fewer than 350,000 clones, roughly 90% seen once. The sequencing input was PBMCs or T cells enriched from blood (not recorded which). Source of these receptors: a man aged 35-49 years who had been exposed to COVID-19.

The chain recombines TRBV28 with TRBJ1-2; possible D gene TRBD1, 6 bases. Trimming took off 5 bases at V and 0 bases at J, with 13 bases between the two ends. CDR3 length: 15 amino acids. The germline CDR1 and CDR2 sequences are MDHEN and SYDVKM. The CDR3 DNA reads TGTGCCAGCAGTGAACAGACAGGTTCTAACTATGGCTACACCTTC. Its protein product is CASSEQTGSNYGYTF.

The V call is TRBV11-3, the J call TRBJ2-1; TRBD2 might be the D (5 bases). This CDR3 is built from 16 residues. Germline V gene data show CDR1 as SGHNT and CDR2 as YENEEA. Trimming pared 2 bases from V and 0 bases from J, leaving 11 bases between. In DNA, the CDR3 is TGTGCCAGCAGCTTAAATATGGGGAGCTCCTACAATGAGCAGTTCTTC. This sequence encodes CASSLNMGSSYNEQFF.

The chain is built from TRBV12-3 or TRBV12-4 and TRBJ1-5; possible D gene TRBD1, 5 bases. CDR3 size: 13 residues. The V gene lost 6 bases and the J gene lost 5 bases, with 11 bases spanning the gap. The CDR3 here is CASSPGGDQPQHF. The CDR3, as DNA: TGTGCCAGCAGCCCCGGGGGGGATCAGCCCCAGCATTTT.

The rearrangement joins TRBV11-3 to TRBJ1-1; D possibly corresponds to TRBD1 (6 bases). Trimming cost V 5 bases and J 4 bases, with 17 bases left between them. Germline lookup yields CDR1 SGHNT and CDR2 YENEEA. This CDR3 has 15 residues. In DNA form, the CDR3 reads TGTGCCAGCAGCCCCCCCACAGGGCTGGCCACTGAAGCTTTCTTT. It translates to CASSPPTGLATEAFF.

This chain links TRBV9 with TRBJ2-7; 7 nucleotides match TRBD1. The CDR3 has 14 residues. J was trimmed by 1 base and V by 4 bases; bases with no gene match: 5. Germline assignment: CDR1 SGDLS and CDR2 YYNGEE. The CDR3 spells CASSSRDSSYEQYF. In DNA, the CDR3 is TGTGCCAGCAGCTCGAGGGACAGTTCCTACGAGCAGTACTTC. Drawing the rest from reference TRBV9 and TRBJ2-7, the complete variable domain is DSGVTQTPKHLITATGQRVTLRCSPRSGDLSVYWYQQSLDQGLQFLIQYYNGEERAKGNILERFSAQQFPDLHSELNLSSLELGDSALYFCASSSRDSSYEQYFGPGTRLTVT.

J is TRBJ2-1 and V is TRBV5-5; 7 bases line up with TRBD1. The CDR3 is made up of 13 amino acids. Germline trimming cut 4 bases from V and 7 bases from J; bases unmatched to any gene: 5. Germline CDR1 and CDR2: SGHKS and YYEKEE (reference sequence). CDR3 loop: CASSPGTANEQFF. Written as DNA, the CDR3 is TGTGCCAGCAGCCCCGGGACAGCAAATGAGCAGTTCTTC.

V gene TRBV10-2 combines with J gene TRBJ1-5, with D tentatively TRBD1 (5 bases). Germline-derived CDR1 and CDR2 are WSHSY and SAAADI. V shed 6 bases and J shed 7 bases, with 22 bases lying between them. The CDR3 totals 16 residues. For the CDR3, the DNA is TGCGCCAGCAGCAGGGAGGAGGGCACGAACGGGCAGCCCCAGCATTTT. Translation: CASSREEGTNGQPQHF.

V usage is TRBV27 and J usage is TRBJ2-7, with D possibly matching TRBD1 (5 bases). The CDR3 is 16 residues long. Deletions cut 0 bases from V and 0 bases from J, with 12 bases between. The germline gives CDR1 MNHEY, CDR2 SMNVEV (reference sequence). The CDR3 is CASSLSLGVNSYEQYF. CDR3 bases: TGTGCCAGCAGTTTATCTTTAGGGGTAAACTCCTACGAGCAGTACTTC.

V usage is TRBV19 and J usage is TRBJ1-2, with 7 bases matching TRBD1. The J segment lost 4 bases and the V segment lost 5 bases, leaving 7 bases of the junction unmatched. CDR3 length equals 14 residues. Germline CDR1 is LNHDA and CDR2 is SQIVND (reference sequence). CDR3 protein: CASSPLDRVYGYTF. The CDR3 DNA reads TGTGCCAGTAGTCCCCTAGACAGGGTCTATGGCTACACCTTC.

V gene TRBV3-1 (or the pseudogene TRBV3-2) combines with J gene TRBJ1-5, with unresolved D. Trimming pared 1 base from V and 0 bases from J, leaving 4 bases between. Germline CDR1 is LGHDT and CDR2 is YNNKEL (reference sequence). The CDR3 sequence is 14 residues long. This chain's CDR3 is CASSQANSNQPQHF. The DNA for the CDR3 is TGTGCCAGCAGCCAAGCCAATAGCAATCAGCCCCAGCATTTT.

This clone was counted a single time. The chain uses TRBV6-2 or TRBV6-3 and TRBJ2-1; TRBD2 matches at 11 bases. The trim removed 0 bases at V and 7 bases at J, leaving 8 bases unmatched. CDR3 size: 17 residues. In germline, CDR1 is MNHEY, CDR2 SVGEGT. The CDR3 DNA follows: TGTGCCAGCAGTTACTCGGGACTAGCGGCCTTTGCAAATGAGCAGTTCTTC. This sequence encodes CASSYSGLAAFANEQFF.

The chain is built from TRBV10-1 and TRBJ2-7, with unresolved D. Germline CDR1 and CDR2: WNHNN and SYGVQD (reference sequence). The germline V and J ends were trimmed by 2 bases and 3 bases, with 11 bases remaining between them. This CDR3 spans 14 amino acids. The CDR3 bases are TGCGCCAGCAGTGAGACGGGTGTCCACTACGAGCAGTACTTC. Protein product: CASSETGVHYEQYF.

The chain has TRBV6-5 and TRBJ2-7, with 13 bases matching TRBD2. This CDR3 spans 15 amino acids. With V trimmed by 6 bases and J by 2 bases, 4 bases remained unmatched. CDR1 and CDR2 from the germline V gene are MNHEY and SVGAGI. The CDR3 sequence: CASSRGTSGTYEQYF. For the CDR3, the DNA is TGTGCCAGCAGCCGCGGGACTAGCGGGACCTACGAGCAGTACTTC.

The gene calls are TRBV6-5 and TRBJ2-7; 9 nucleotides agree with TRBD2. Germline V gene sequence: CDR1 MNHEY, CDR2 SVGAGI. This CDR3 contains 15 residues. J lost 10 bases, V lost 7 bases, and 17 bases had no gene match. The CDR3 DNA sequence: TGTGCCAGCAACAGAATACTAGCGGGCCAACCACGACAGTACTTC. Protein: CASNRILAGQPRQYF.

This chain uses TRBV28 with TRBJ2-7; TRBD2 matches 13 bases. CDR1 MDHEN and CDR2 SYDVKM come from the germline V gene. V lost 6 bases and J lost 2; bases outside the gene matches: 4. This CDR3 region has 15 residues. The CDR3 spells CASRRGLAGAYEQYF. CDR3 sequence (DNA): TGTGCCAGCAGGCGAGGACTAGCGGGGGCCTACGAGCAGTACTTC.

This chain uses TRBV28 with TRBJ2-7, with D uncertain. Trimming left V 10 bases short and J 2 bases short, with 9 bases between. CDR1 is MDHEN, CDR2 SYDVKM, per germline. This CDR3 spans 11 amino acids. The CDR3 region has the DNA TGTGCCACCTCCCGAGCCTACGAGCAGTACTTC. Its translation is CATSRAYEQYF.

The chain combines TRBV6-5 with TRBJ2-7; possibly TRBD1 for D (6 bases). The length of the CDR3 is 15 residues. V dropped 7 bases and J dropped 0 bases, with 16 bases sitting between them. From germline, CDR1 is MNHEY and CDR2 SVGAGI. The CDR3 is CASIGGGADSYEQYF. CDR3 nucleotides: TGTGCCAGCATAGGGGGTGGGGCAGACTCCTACGAGCAGTACTTC.

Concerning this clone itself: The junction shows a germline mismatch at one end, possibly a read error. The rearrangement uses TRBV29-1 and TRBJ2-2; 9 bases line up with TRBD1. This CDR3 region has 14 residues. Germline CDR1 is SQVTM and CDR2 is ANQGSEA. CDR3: CSASGTGNSGELFF. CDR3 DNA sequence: TGCAGCGCTTCCGGGACAGGGAACTCCGGGGAGCTGTTTTTT.